This entry concerns a single T cell receptor beta chain. This clonotype was recorded many times. It lacks a known antigen. No quality values exist for individual bases; no much larger clone is one base distant. This specimen belongs to a study of CD8 T cells in ankylosing spondylitis (dated by TCRdb to the late 2010s). With respect to the entire study: The study set out to find disease-linked TCR variants by profiling T cell receptor beta repertoires in ankylosing spondylitis patients and healthy donors. In total, the full study cohort was made up of approximately 99 healthy donors and roughly 27 ankylosing spondylitis patients. Peripheral blood samples were taken, and synovial fluid was additionally collected from ankylosing spondylitis patients.

V and J lose 0 bases and 9 bases, and a span of 6 bases separates them. Taken from the germline V gene, the CDR1 and CDR2 loops are MGHRA and YSYEKL. The CDR3 numbers 12 residues from cysteine through phenylalanine. Kept here is only the CDR3 DNA, which spans 36 bases and is read in frame from base 1. TCRdb shows the sequencer as Illumina HiSeq 2500. Quantitative 5'-RACE with molecular barcodes was the method used to prepare the TCR beta libraries. The paper's processing steps were these. A new computational method based on a probabilistic model of VDJ rearrangement was used to identify disease-linked TCR variants. TCRdb handled the public reads itself, with Q25 trimming in fastp and clone calling in MiXCR, and kept productive beta chains. Every CDR3 protein is listed once, alongside the most common genes and DNA of its rows. These V and J calls originate from TCRdb's pipeline instead of the authors' own analysis. The sample has fewer than 650,000 distinct CDR3 sequences on record, roughly 13% of them singletons. The top ten clonotypes cover over 6.5% of the sample.

Study-level results and caveats: A CD8+ phenotype was shown by the disease-linked clones, which were found at relatively low frequencies in peripheral blood. Blood from ankylosing spondylitis patients appeared to be characterized by a TCR beta motif made up of several highly homologous amino acid variants. Some motif variants had previously been reported in the synovial fluid and blood of reactive arthritis patients, which suggests shared mechanisms of disease initiation. The disease-linked clones were reported as significantly enriched in matched synovial fluid samples from ankylosing spondylitis patients.

The clonotype was recovered from a male donor with ankylosing spondylitis. Recombination joined TRBV4-1 with TRBJ2-1; the D gene lacks a confident call. The specimen sequenced was blood, either unsorted or a sorted T cell fraction (not recorded which). The CDR3 region has the sequence CASSQDGREQFF. The DNA reads TGCGCCAGCAGCCAAGATGGCCGTGAGCAGTTCTTC.